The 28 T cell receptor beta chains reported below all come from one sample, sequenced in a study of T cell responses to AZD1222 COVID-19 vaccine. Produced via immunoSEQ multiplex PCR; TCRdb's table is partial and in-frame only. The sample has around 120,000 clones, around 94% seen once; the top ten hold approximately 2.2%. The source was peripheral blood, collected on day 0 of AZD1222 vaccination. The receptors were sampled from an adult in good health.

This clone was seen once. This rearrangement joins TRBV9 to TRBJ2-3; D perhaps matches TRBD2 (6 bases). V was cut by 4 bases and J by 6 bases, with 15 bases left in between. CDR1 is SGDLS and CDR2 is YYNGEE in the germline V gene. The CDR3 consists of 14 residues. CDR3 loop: CASSPRGSGDTQYF. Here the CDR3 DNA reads TGTGCCAGCAGCCCCCGAGGGAGCGGGGATACGCAGTATTTT.

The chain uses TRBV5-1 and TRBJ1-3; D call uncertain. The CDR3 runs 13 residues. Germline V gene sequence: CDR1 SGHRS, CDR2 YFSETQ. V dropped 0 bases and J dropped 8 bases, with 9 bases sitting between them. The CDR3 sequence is CASSLEGADTIYF. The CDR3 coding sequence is TGCGCCAGCAGCTTGGAGGGAGCAGACACCATATATTTT. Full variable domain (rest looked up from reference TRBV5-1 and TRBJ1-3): KAGVTQTPRYLIKTRGQQVTLSCSPISGHRSVSWYQQTPGQGLQFLFEYFSETQRNKGNFPGRFSGRQFSNSRSEMNVSTLELGDSALYLCASSLEGADTIYFGEGSWLTVV.

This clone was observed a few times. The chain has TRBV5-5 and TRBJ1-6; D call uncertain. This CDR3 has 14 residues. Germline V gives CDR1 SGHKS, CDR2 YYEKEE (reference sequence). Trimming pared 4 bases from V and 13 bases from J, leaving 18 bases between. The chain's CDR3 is CASSRFQYIPPLHF. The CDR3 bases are TGTGCCAGCAGCCGATTCCAATATATTCCCCCCCTCCACTTT.

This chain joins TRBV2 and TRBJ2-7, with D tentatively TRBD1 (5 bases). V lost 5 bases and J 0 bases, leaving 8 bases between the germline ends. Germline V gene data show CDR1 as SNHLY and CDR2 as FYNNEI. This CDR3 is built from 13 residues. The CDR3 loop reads CASSRQPSYEQYF. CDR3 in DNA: TGTGCCAGCAGTAGACAGCCCTCCTACGAGCAGTACTTC. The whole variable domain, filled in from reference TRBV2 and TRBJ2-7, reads EPEVTQTPSHQVTQMGQEVILRCVPISNHLYFYWYRQILGQKVEFLVSFYNNEISEKSEIFDDQFSVERPDGSNFTLKIRSTKLEDSAMYFCASSRQPSYEQYFGPGTRLTVT.

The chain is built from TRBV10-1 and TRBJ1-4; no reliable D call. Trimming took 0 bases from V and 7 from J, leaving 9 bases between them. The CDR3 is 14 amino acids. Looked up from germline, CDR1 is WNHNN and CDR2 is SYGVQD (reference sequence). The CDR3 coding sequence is TGCGCCAGCAGTGAGTCGGGGTTGGGTGAAAAACTGTTTTTT. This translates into CASSESGLGEKLFF.

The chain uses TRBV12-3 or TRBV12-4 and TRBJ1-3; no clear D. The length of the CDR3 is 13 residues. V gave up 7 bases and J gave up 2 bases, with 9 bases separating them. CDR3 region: CASTFGTGNTIYF. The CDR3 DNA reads TGTGCCAGCACCTTCGGGACTGGAAACACCATATATTTT.

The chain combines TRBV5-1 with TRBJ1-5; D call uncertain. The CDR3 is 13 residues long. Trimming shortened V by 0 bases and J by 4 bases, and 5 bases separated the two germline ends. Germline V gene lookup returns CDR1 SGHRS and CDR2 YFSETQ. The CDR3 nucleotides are TGCGCCAGCAGCTTGGATTGGAATCAGCCCCAGCATTTT. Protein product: CASSLDWNQPQHF.

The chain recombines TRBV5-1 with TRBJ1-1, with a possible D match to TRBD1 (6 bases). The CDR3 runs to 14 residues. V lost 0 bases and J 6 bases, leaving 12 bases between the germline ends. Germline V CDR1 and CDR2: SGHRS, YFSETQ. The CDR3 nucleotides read TGCGCCAGCAGCTTGGGAGGGGCAGGGGCTGAAGCTTTCTTT. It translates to CASSLGGAGAEAFF.

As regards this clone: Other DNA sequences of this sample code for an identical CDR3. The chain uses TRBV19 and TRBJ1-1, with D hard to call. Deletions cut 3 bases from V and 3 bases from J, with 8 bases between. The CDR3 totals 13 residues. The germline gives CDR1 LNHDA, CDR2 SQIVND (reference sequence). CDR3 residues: CASSIFGDTEAFF. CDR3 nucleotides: TGTGCCAGTAGTATTTTCGGGGACACTGAAGCTTTCTTT.

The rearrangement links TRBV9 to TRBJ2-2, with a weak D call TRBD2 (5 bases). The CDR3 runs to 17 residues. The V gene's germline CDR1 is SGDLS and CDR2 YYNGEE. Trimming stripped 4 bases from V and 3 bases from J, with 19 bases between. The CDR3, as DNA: TGTGCCAGCAGCTCCTCGGGCCGTCGGGAAGACACCGGGGAGCTGTTTTTT. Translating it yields CASSSSGRREDTGELFF.

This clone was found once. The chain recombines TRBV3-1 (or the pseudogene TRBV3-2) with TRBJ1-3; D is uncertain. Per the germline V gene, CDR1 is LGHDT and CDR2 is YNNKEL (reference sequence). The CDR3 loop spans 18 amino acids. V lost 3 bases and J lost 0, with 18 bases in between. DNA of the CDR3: TGTGCCAGCAGCCATGCCTCTCTGGCGACCTACTCTGGAAACACCATATATTTT. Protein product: CASSHASLATYSGNTIYF.

The CDR3 sequence is CASSWEGVNYGYTF. CDR3 in DNA: TGTGCCAGCAGCTGGGAGGGGGTTAACTATGGCTACACCTTC. This sequence joins TRBV7-9 and TRBJ1-2, with D tentatively TRBD1 (6 bases). Looked up from germline, CDR1 is SEHNR and CDR2 is FQNEAQ (reference sequence). The CDR3 is made up of 14 amino acids. V dropped 4 bases and J dropped 1 base, with 10 bases sitting between them.

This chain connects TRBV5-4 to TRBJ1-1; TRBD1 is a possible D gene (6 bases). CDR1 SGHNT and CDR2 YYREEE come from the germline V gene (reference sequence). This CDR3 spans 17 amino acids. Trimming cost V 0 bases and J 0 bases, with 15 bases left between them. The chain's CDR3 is CASSLARGGFMNTEAFF. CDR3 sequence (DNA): TGTGCCAGCAGCTTGGCCAGGGGAGGATTTATGAACACTGAAGCTTTCTTT.

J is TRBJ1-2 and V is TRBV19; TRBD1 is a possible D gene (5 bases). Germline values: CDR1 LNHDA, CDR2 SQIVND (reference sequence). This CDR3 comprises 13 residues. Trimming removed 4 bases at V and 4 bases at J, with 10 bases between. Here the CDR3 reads CASSTGPPYGYTF. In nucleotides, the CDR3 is TGTGCCAGTAGTACGGGACCGCCCTATGGCTACACCTTC.

The chain's CDR3 is CASSLDSFTGELFF. As DNA, the CDR3 is TGTGCCAGCAGTTTAGACTCCTTCACCGGGGAGCTGTTTTTT. The V gene is TRBV28, the J gene TRBJ2-2; D not certain. This CDR3 region has 14 residues. Per germline, CDR1 MDHEN and CDR2 SYDVKM. V was cut by 2 bases and J by 4 bases, with 8 bases left in between.

The chain's CDR3 is CASSRDQGGELFF. The DNA for the CDR3 is TGTGCCAGCAGTCGGGATCAGGGCGGGGAGCTGTTTTTT. V is TRBV6-5 and J is TRBJ2-2; D is perhaps TRBD1 or TRBD2 (5 bases each). Germline V gives CDR1 MNHEY, CDR2 SVGAGI. V was pared by 5 bases and J by 7 bases, with 11 bases between. The CDR3 is made up of 13 amino acids.

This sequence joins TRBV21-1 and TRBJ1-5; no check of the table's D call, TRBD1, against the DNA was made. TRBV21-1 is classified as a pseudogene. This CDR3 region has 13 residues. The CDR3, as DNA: TGTGCCAGCATTGCACAGGGGGATCAGCCCCAGCATTTT. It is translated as CASIAQGDQPQHF.

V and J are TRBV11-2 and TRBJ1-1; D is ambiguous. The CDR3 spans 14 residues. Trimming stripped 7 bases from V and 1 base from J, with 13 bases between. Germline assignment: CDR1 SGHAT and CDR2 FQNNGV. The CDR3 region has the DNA TGTGCCAGCACCGAGAGGGCAGGGAACACTGAAGCTTTCTTT. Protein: CASTERAGNTEAFF.

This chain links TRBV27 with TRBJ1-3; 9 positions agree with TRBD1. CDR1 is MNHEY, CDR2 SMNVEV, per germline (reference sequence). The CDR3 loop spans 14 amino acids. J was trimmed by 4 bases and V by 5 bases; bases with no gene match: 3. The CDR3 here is CASSLTGGGNTIYF. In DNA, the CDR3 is TGTGCCAGCAGTCTAACAGGGGGCGGAAACACCATATATTTT.

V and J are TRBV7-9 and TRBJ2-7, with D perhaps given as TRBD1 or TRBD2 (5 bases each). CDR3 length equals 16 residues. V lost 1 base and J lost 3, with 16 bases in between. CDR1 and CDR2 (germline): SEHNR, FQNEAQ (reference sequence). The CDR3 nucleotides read TGTGCCAGCAGCTTAGGTGGGACGGTACCTAACTACGAGCAGTACTTC. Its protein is CASSLGGTVPNYEQYF.

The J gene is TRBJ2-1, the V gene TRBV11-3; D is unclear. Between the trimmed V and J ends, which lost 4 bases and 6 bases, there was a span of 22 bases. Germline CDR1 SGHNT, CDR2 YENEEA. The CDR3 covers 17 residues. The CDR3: CASSSSDVNIPLNEQFF. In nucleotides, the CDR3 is TGTGCCAGCAGCTCATCCGACGTCAATATCCCACTCAATGAGCAGTTCTTC.

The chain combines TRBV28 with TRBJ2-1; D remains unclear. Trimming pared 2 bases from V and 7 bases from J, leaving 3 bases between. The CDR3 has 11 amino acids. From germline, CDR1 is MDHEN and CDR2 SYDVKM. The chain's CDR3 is CASSLANEQFF. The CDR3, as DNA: TGTGCCAGCAGTTTAGCGAATGAGCAGTTCTTC.

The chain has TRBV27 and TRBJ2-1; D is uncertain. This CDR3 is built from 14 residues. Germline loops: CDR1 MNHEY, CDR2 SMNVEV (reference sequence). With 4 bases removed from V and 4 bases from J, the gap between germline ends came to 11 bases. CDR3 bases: TGTGCCAGCAGTTCGTGGAATGGGTACAATGAGCAGTTCTTC. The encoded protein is CASSSWNGYNEQFF.

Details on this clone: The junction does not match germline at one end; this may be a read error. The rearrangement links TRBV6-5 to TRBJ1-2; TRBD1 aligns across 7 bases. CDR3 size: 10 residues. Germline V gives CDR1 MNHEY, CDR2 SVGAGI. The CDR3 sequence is CASSLGTVFF. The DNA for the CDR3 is TGTGCCAGCAGTTTAGGGACAGTTTTCTTC.

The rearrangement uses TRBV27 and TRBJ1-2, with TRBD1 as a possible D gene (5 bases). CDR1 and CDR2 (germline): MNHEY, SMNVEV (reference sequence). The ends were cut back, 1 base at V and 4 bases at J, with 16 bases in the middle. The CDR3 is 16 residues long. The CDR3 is CASSLYPSGNPYGYTF. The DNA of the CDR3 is TGTGCCAGCAGTTTATACCCCTCAGGGAACCCCTATGGCTACACCTTC.

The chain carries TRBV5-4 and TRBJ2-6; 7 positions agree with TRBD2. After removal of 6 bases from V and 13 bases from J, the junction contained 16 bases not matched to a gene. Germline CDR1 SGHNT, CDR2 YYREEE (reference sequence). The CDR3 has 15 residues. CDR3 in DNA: TGTGCCAGCACCTTATGGGGGGAGGGCCTAAAAGTCCTGACTTTC. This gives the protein CASTLWGEGLKVLTF.

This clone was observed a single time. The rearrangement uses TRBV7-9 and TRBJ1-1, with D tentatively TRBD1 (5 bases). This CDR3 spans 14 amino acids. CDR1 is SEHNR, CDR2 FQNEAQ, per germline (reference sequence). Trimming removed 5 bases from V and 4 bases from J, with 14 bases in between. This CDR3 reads CASSLKGPFTEAFF. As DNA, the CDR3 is TGTGCCAGCAGCCTAAAGGGACCGTTCACTGAAGCTTTCTTT.

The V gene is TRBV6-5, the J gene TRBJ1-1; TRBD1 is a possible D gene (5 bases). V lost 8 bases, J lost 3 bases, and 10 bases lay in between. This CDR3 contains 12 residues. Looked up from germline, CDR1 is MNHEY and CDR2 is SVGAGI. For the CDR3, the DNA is TGTGCCAGCGGCCGGGGGGACACTGAAGCTTTCTTT. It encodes CASGRGDTEAFF.